The 8 T cell receptor beta chains reported below all come from one sample, sequenced in a study of regulatory T cells in long-lasting Graves disease. The time point here: persistent/refractory GD, antithyroid drugs over 5 years with positive TRAb. Isolated PBMC RNA provided the starting material for the TCR library. Both iRepertoire HTBI primers and Arm-PCR of CDR3 regions were used to build the TCR beta libraries. TCRdb reprocessed the multiplex PCR reads via MiXCR and lists one record per CDR3 protein. The data contain 500,000 to 700,000 distinct CDR3 sequences, about 32% of them singletons. Sequences were derived from peripheral blood mononuclear cells (PBMCs), sampled when the disease was refractory, from a patient treated with antithyroid drugs. These receptor sequences come from a female donor with Graves disease.

The rearrangement joins TRBV29-1 to TRBJ1-1, with D possibly matching TRBD1 (5 bases). Germline V gene data show CDR1 as SQVTM and CDR2 as ANQGSEA. This CDR3 spans 14 amino acids. V gave up 4 bases and J gave up 4 bases, with 16 bases separating them. Here the CDR3 DNA reads TGCAGCGTTGCCCCGAGGGGAGTGAGCACTGAAGCTTTCTTT. This translates into CSVAPRGVSTEAFF. The variable domain in full, with the rest retrieved from reference TRBV29-1 and TRBJ1-1, is SAVISQKPSRDICQRGTSLTIQCQVDSQVTMMFWYRQQPGQSLTLIATANQGSEATYESGFVIDKFPISRPNLTFSTLTVSNMSPEDSSIYLCSVAPRGVSTEAFFGQGTRLTVV.

The chain recombines TRBV4-1 with TRBJ2-7; TRBD1 might be the D (6 bases). CDR3 length equals 14 residues. Trimming pared 5 bases from V and 3 bases from J, leaving 14 bases between. CDR1 is MGHRA, CDR2 YSYEKL, per germline. The CDR3 sequence is CASSRPGHDYEQYF. The CDR3 DNA reads as TGCGCCAGCAGCAGACCGGGACATGACTACGAGCAGTACTTC.

As regards this clonotype: Being one base from a much bigger clone, this may be a read error. The chain recombines TRBV7-2 with TRBJ1-5; D gene uncertain. Trimming pared 1 base from V and 0 bases from J, leaving 7 bases between. Germline CDR1 is SGHTA and CDR2 is FQGNSA. CDR3 length: 15 residues. The CDR3, as DNA: TGTGCCAGCAGCTTAGTCGGGGTTAGCAATCAGCCCCAGCATTTT. This gives the protein CASSLVGVSNQPQHF.

This chain connects TRBV11-2 to TRBJ2-7, with D perhaps matching TRBD2 (6 bases). Trimming removed 4 bases at V and 4 bases at J, with 14 bases between. The CDR3 is made up of 14 amino acids. Germline CDR1 reads SGHAT; CDR2 reads FQNNGV. The CDR3 protein is CASSSLGGNYEQYF. In DNA, the CDR3 is TGTGCCAGCAGCTCCCTAGGCGGGAATTACGAGCAGTACTTC.

This clonotype was observed at least ten times. The rearrangement links TRBV2 to TRBJ2-7, with 7 positions matching TRBD1. This CDR3 is 12 amino acids long. V gave up 10 bases and J gave up 2 bases; unmatched junction bases: 5. The germline V gene encodes CDR1 SNHLY and CDR2 FYNNEI. The CDR3 is CAIRTGAYEQYF. The CDR3 DNA reads as TGTGCCATACGGACAGGCGCCTACGAGCAGTACTTC.

V usage is TRBV20-1 and J usage is TRBJ1-4, with D hard to call. V gave up 0 bases and J gave up 8 bases, with 16 bases separating them. This CDR3 contains 15 residues. Germline V lookup: CDR1 DFQATT, CDR2 SNEGSKA (reference sequence). In DNA form, the CDR3 reads TGCAGTGCTAGAGATCAATCAGGAGCTGAAGAAAAACTGTTTTTT. Amino acids: CSARDQSGAEEKLFF.

This clonotype appeared a few times. The V gene is TRBV20-1, the J gene TRBJ2-5; D gene unclear. Per germline, CDR1 DFQATT and CDR2 SNEGSKA (reference sequence). The V end was cut by 2 bases, the J end by 2 bases, with 6 bases between. The CDR3 has 12 amino acids. In DNA, the CDR3 is TGCAGTGCTAGATGGATGCAAGAGACCCAGTACTTC. This translates into CSARWMQETQYF.

The V and J genes are TRBV5-1 and TRBJ1-1, with a possible D match to TRBD1 (6 bases). Germline CDR1 and CDR2: SGHRS and YFSETQ. The CDR3 runs 14 residues. V dropped 1 base and J dropped 3 bases, with 10 bases sitting between them. In nucleotides, the CDR3 is TGCGCCAGCAGCTTGCGGACAGAATACACTGAAGCTTTCTTT. Translation gives CASSLRTEYTEAFF. Drawing the rest from reference TRBV5-1 and TRBJ1-1, the complete variable domain is KAGVTQTPRYLIKTRGQQVTLSCSPISGHRSVSWYQQTPGQGLQFLFEYFSETQRNKGNFPGRFSGRQFSNSRSEMNVSTLELGDSALYLCASSLRTEYTEAFFGQGTRLTVV.